This TCR beta chain was captured by sequencing in a study of T cell responses to AZD1222 COVID-19 vaccine. Method: immunoSEQ multiplex PCR; TCRdb's copy keeps in-frame clones and lacks some. The sample yields about 79,000 clones, about 91% seen once. Note on this clone: The antigen is undetermined.

V lost 0 bases, J lost 0 bases, and 4 bases lay in between. Germline CDR1 reads SGHRS; CDR2 reads YFSETQ. The CDR3 extends over 14 amino acids. Study-wide findings and caveats: The donors showed a predominance of white British ancestry and of females, with possible underestimation of clonal diversity.

This receptor was taken from an adult in good health. The starting material was peripheral blood, obtained on day 0 of MenACWY control vaccination. The gene calls are TRBV5-1 and TRBJ1-3; no definite D call. The CDR3 reads CASSLDGSGNTIYF. CDR3 DNA sequence: TGCGCCAGCAGCTTGGACGGCTCTGGAAACACCATATATTTT.